The 20 T cell receptor beta chains in this list originate from one sample, sequenced in a study of technical replicates of blood from a few donors. Profiling relied on immunoSEQ multiplex PCR, and the TCRdb table lists in-frame clones only, not all of them. The sample carries roughly 100,000 clones, over 95% recorded once. Sequenced input: T cells isolated from PBMCs. The receptors originated from a human donor in good health.

This rearrangement joins TRBV12-5 to TRBJ1-1, with 10 bases that match TRBD1. The V gene's germline CDR1 is LGHNT and CDR2 FRNRAP. CDR3 length: 18 residues. V trimming: 0 bases; J trimming: 2 bases; junction bases outside the gene matches: 9. This CDR3 is CASGLVYTGQGVNTEAFF. CDR3 nucleotides: TGTGCTAGTGGTTTGGTCTATACCGGACAGGGGGTAAACACTGAAGCTTTCTTT. The variable domain in full, completed from reference TRBV12-5 and TRBJ1-1, reads DARVTQTPRHKVTEMGQEVTMRCQPILGHNTVFWYRQTMMQGLELLAYFRNRAPLDDSGMPKDRFSAEMPDATLATLKIQPSEPRDSAVYFCASGLVYTGQGVNTEAFFGQGTRLTVV.

The chain links TRBV5-1 to TRBJ2-3; D is perhaps TRBD1 (7 bases). This CDR3 is 15 amino acids long. Germline CDR1 and CDR2: SGHRS and YFSETQ. V was cut by 5 bases and J by 2 bases, with 15 bases left in between. This CDR3 is CASSTGDRSTDTQYF. CDR3 nucleotides: TGCGCCAGCAGTACGGGGGACAGATCCACAGATACGCAGTATTTT.

The chain combines TRBV4-1 with TRBJ2-3; D unresolved. Germline CDR1 and CDR2: MGHRA and YSYEKL. With 0 bases removed from V and 0 bases from J, the gap between germline ends came to 7 bases. The CDR3 loop spans 15 amino acids. The CDR3, as DNA: TGCGCCAGCAGCCAAGATCCCGTTAGCACAGATACGCAGTATTTT. Residues: CASSQDPVSTDTQYF.

In DNA form, the CDR3 reads TGTGCCAGCACCTATATTAACGGGGACAGACTCATCTCTGGGGCCAACGTCCTGACTTTC. Translation: CASTYINGDRLISGANVLTF. This chain links TRBV27 with TRBJ2-6; 7 bases are shared with TRBD1. CDR3 length equals 20 residues. In germline, CDR1 is MNHEY, CDR2 SMNVEV (reference sequence). J was trimmed by 0 bases and V by 7 bases; bases with no gene match: 18.

V usage is TRBV28 and J usage is TRBJ2-7; tentatively, D is TRBD2 (5 bases). The CDR3 is made up of 13 amino acids. Trimming shortened V by 7 bases and J by 7 bases, and 17 bases separated the two germline ends. CDR1 and CDR2 from the germline V gene are MDHEN and SYDVKM. The CDR3 DNA follows: TGTGCCAGCAACCCGATACTCGAGGGAGAGCAGTACTTC. Translation: CASNPILEGEQYF. The full variable domain, in which reference TRBV28 and TRBJ2-7 provide the parts outside the CDR3, is DVKVTQSSRYLVKRTGEKVFLECVQDMDHENMFWYRQDPGLGLRLIYFSYDVKMKEKGDIPEGYSVSREKKERFSLILESASTNQTSMYLCASNPILEGEQYFGPGTRLTVT.

The chain employs TRBV27 and TRBJ2-7, with 12 positions matching TRBD2. From germline, CDR1 is MNHEY and CDR2 SMNVEV (reference sequence). With 3 bases clipped from V and 1 base from J, the junction kept 1 base outside the gene matches. The CDR3 contains 15 residues. The CDR3: CASSLLAGGSYEQYF. CDR3 DNA: TGTGCCAGCAGTTTGCTAGCGGGAGGGTCCTACGAGCAGTACTTC.

The chain employs TRBV28 and TRBJ2-1, with unresolved D. Trimming removed 1 base from V and 3 bases from J, with 7 bases in between. CDR1 MDHEN and CDR2 SYDVKM come from the germline V gene. The CDR3 contains 14 residues. The CDR3, as DNA: TGTGCCAGCAGTTTATTAATCGGCTACAATGAGCAGTTCTTC. This gives the protein CASSLLIGYNEQFF.

V is TRBV2 and J is TRBJ2-7; 9 bases match TRBD1. Looked up from germline, CDR1 is SNHLY and CDR2 is FYNNEI. V was pared by 6 bases and J by 5 bases, with 5 bases of the junction left unmatched. The CDR3 is 13 amino acids. The CDR3: CASSGQGRHEQYF. The CDR3 DNA sequence: TGTGCCAGCAGCGGACAGGGGCGGCACGAGCAGTACTTC. The complete variable domain, with remaining parts taken from reference TRBV2 and TRBJ2-7, reads EPEVTQTPSHQVTQMGQEVILRCVPISNHLYFYWYRQILGQKVEFLVSFYNNEISEKSEIFDDQFSVERPDGSNFTLKIRSTKLEDSAMYFCASSGQGRHEQYFGPGTRLTVT.

The chain recombines TRBV6-5 with TRBJ2-3, with a possible D match to TRBD2 (5 bases). The CDR3 runs 14 residues. The V end lost 0 bases, the J end lost 6 bases, and 10 bases lay between the germline ends. Germline CDR1 is MNHEY and CDR2 is SVGAGI. The CDR3 loop reads CASSYSLVRDTQYF. In nucleotides, the CDR3 is TGTGCCAGCAGTTACTCACTAGTTAGGGATACGCAGTATTTT.

The rearrangement joins TRBV27 to TRBJ2-5; possibly TRBD2 for D (5 bases). Germline CDR1 reads MNHEY; CDR2 reads SMNVEV (reference sequence). CDR3 size: 18 residues. Trimming shortened V by 5 bases and J by 0 bases, and 22 bases separated the two germline ends. The CDR3 coding sequence is TGTGCCAGCAGTCCGCGGCGACCATCAGTCGGGAACCAAGAGACCCAGTACTTC. This encodes CASSPRRPSVGNQETQYF.

This chain links TRBV5-6 with TRBJ2-6, with a possible D match to TRBD2 (6 bases). Germline CDR1 SGHDT, CDR2 YYEEEE. V dropped 0 bases and J dropped 3 bases, with 10 bases sitting between them. CDR3 length: 16 amino acids. The CDR3 DNA follows: TGTGCCAGCAGCTTGGCCGGGGGAGGTGGGGCCAACGTCCTGACTTTC. Translation gives CASSLAGGGGANVLTF.

CDR3 nucleotide sequence: TGTGCCAGCGGGGCCTACGACACCGGGGAGCTGTTTTTT. Its translation is CASGAYDTGELFF. The gene calls are TRBV7-2 and TRBJ2-2, with D perhaps matching TRBD1 (5 bases). Between the trimmed V and J ends, which lost 8 bases and 3 bases, there was a span of 10 bases. The CDR3 is 13 residues long. Germline lookup yields CDR1 SGHTA and CDR2 FQGNSA.

The gene calls are TRBV7-8 and TRBJ2-1; 12 nucleotides align to TRBD2. V trimming: 5 bases; J trimming: 6 bases; junction bases outside the gene matches: 17. Germline CDR1 SGHVS, CDR2 FQNEAQ. The length of the CDR3 is 19 residues. CDR3 in DNA: TGTGCCAGCAGCATCGACAGGGGGCTAGGACTAGCGGGGACCAATGAGCAGTTCTTC. Its translation: CASSIDRGLGLAGTNEQFF.

The gene calls are TRBV6-1 and TRBJ2-1; 7 bases agree with TRBD2. This CDR3 region has 15 residues. Germline lookup yields CDR1 MNHNS and CDR2 SASEGT. V shed 2 bases, J shed 4 bases, and the junction held 5 bases outside the gene matches. In DNA, the CDR3 is TGTGCCAGCAGTGAATCCGGGACTAATTACAATGAGCAGTTCTTC. It specifies CASSESGTNYNEQFF.

The rearrangement links TRBV5-6 to TRBJ2-2, with 8 bases that match TRBD1. With 4 bases clipped from V and 1 base from J, the junction kept 3 bases outside the gene matches. The V gene's germline CDR1 is SGHDT and CDR2 YYEEEE. The CDR3 consists of 15 residues. CDR3 region: CASSGGQENTGELFF. The CDR3 DNA follows: TGTGCCAGCAGCGGGGGACAGGAGAACACCGGGGAGCTGTTTTTT. The full variable domain, with the rest looked up from reference TRBV5-6 and TRBJ2-2, is DAGVTQSPTHLIKTRGQQVTLRCSPKSGHDTVSWYQQALGQGPQFIFQYYEEEERQRGNFPDRFSGHQFPNYSSELNVNALLLGDSALYLCASSGGQENTGELFFGEGSRLTVL.

The CDR3 nucleotides read TGTGCCAGCAGCTTAGGGGGACACCATGGCTACACCTTC. This gives the protein CASSLGGHHGYTF. The V call is TRBV11-2, the J call TRBJ1-2; D is possibly TRBD1 (6 bases). Deletions cut 1 base from V and 6 bases from J, with 9 bases between. Germline V gene data show CDR1 as SGHAT and CDR2 as FQNNGV. The CDR3 sequence is 13 residues long.

The J gene is TRBJ1-2, the V gene TRBV10-1, with 7 bases identical to TRBD1. The CDR3 runs 16 residues. Germline V gene data show CDR1 as WNHNN and CDR2 as SYGVQD (reference sequence). Trimming cost V 6 bases and J 4 bases; bases outside gene matches: 14. The CDR3 region has the DNA TGCGCCAGCAGGGTTACACCGGGACAGCAGACCTATGGCTACACCTTC. Translation gives CASRVTPGQQTYGYTF.

V usage is TRBV29-1 and J usage is TRBJ2-1; 7 bases are a match to TRBD2. CDR3 length: 13 residues. Germline V gene data show CDR1 as SQVTM and CDR2 as ANQGSEA. Losses at the gene ends were 7 bases for V and 6 bases for J; bases not matched to a gene: 9. The CDR3 spells CSASRLASNEQFF. In nucleotides, the CDR3 is TGCAGCGCGAGTAGACTAGCCAGCAATGAGCAGTTCTTC.

The chain combines TRBV11-3 with TRBJ2-3; tentative D call: TRBD1 (6 bases). V gave up 5 bases and J gave up 0 bases, with 15 bases separating them. The CDR3 spans 16 residues. Germline-derived CDR1 and CDR2 are SGHNT and YENEEA. The DNA of the CDR3 is TGTGCCAGCAGCGCCATCACAGGGTCTAGCACAGATACGCAGTATTTT. It encodes CASSAITGSSTDTQYF.

The table lists this clone with a few counts. In DNA form, the CDR3 reads TGCAGTGCTATCAGGGTTACTGAAGCTTTCTTT. This encodes CSAIRVTEAFF. The rearrangement links TRBV20-1 to TRBJ1-1; D possibly corresponds to TRBD1 (5 bases). The V end lost 4 bases, the J end lost 5 bases, and 8 bases lay between the germline ends. CDR1 is DFQATT, CDR2 SNEGSKA, per germline (reference sequence). The CDR3 extends over 11 amino acids.